This T cell receptor (beta chain) came from a study of long-term antiretroviral therapy in people with HIV. This clone was observed a single time. The target antigen is unknown. V lost 7 bases and J 6 bases, leaving 21 bases between the germline ends. The CDR3 is 15 residues long. Germline loops: CDR1 MNHNY, CDR2 SVGAGI (reference sequence). They ran version v3.0 of the immunoSEQ assay at survey level. Sequencing aimed to cover roughly 40,000-55,000 T-cell genomes per sample. Measured with immunoSEQ multiplex PCR; TCRdb has only the in-frame clones, and not every one. This table holds about 15,000 clones, roughly 80% found once. Regarding the study as a whole: HIV repertoires spanned narrower CDR3 length ranges than controls. The data indicate that diversity increased after ART but remained below transplant donor controls. In the period from about 2003 to 2017, blood was collected, possibly under older ART regimens.

Sequences were derived from unsorted PBMCs, sampled 0.1 years after starting antiretroviral therapy. This clonotype originated in a man between 18 and 35 years old with HIV. The V call is TRBV6-6, the J call TRBJ1-1; perhaps TRBD1 as D (5 bases). Written as DNA, the CDR3 is TGTGCCAGCATCCAGGCCGGGGCAGTTAGGGCTGAAGCTTTCTTT. It codes for CASIQAGAVRAEAFF.